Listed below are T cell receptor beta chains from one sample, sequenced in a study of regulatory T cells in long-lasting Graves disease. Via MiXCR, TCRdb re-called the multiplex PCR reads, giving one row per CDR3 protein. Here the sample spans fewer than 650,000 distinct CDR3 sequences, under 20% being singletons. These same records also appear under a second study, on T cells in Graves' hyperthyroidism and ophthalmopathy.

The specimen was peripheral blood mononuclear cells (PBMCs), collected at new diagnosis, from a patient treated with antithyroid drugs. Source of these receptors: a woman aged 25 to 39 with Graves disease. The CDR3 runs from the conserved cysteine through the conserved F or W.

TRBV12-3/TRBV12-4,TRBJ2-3,CASSNLAGGTDTQYF
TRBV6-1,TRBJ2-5,CASSEAASGWRETQYF
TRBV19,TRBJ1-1,CASVRQGTEAFF
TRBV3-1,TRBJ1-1,CASSLQGESLVEAFF
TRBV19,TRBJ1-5,CASSRWDNQPQHF
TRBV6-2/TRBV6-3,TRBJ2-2,CASNPGGNTGELFF
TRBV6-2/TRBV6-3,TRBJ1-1,CASSYVTSGTEAFF
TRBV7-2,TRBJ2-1,CASLAGGLGEQFF
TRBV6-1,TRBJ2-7,CASRLTVSTDEQYF
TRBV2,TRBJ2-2,CASSVNRVGYTGELFF
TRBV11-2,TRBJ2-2,CASSYQTRGGELFF
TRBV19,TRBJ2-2,CASCLQGGGELFF
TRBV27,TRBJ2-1,CASSRTGGRFEQFF
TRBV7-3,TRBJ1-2,CASSLGGRSYGYTF
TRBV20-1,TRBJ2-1,CSARVPPGGPGNEQFF
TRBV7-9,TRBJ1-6,CASSPYRGGGSYNSPLHF
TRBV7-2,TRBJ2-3,CASSLKTPSVVTSTDTQYF
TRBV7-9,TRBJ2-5,CASSERGVVRSRETQYF
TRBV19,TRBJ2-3,CASSIRGYGTDTQYF
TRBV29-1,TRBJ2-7,CSGGQGASEQYF
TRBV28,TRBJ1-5,CASSSAETGGFNQPQHF
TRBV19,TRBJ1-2,CASSIGTTNYGYTF
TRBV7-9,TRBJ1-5,CASSNTGGGNQPQHF
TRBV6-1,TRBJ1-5,CASSEGSGSGQPQHF
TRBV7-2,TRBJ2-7,CASSRTGSSRGIYEQYF
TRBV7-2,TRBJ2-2,CASSQNPYTGELFF
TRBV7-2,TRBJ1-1,CASSFRGTNTEAFF
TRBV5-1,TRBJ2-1,CAGSLGRGGWNEQFF
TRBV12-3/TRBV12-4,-,CASRVRTSFARETQYF
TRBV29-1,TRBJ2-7,CSDRIPGGHEQYF
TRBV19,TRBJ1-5,CASSPGHDSNQPQHF
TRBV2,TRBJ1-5,CASSRETGGNQPQHF
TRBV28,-,CASSPILDTQYF
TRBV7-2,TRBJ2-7,CASTQLGGAYEQYF
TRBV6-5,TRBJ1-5,CASSYTGQASNQPQHF
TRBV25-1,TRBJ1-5,CASSEGGRGVDQPQHF
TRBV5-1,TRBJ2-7,CASSLRGAGTSGNEQYF
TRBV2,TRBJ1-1,CASSELGHRLNTEAFF
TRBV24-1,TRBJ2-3,CATSDPNTDTQYF
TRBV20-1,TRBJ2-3,CSAGRAPDTQYF
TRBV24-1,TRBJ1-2,CATSDGTGGYTF
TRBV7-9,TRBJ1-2,CASSLGRGYGYTF
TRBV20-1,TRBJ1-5,CSASNGNQPQHF
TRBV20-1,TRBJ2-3,CSANRESTDTQYF
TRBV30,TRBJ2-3,CAWIRGSTDTQYF
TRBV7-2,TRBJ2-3,CASSLNKATQYF
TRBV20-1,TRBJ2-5,CSGRTGREETQYF